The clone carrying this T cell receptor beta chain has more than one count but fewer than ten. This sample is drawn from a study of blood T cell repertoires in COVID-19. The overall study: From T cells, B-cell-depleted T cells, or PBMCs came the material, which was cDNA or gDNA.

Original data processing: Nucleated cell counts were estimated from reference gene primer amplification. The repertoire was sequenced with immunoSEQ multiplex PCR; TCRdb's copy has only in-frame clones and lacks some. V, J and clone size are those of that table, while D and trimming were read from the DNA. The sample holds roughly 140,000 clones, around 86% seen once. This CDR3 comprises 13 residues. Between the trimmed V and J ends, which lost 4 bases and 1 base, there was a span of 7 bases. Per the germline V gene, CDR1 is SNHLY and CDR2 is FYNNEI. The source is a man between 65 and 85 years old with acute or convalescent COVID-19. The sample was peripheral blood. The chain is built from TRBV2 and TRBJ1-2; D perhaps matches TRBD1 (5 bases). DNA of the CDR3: TGTGCCAGCAGTGCACAGGTTAACTATGGCTACACCTTC. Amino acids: CASSAQVNYGYTF. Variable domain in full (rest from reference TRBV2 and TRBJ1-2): EPEVTQTPSHQVTQMGQEVILRCVPISNHLYFYWYRQILGQKVEFLVSFYNNEISEKSEIFDDQFSVERPDGSNFTLKIRSTKLEDSAMYFCASSAQVNYGYTFGSGTRLTVV.